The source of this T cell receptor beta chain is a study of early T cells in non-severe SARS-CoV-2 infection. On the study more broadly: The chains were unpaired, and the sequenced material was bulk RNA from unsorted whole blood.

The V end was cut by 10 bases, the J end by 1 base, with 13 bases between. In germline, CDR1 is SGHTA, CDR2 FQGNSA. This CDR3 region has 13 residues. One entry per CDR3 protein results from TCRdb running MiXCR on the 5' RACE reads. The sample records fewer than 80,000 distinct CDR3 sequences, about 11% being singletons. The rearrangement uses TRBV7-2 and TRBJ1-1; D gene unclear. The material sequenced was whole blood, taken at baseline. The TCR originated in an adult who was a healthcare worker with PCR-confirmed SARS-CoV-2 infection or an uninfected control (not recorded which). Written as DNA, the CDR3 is TGTGCCACACAAGTCGGCAAGAACACTGAAGCTTTCTTT. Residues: CATQVGKNTEAFF.